This T cell receptor (beta chain) was recorded in a study of blood T cells in healthy people across ages. With a J-beta primer mix and a sample-barcoded 5' primer, a second PCR ran roughly 6 to 11 cycles. Each TCR beta cDNA got a 12-nucleotide random molecular identifier. TCRdb reanalysed the 5' RACE reads using MiXCR and keeps one entry per CDR3 protein. Here the sample spans roughly 800,000 distinct CDR3 sequences, 55% to 70% being singletons. Whole-study results and caveats: TCR beta diversity, measured per million T cells, fell in a roughly linear way with age.

This clonotype was counted between two and nine times. The antigen is not known. The CDR3 loop spans 16 amino acids. Germline loops: CDR1 LNHNV, CDR2 YYDKDF (reference sequence). Trimming pared 1 base from V and 7 bases from J, leaving 20 bases between. This receptor was identified in a young man in good health. The rearrangement joins TRBV15 to TRBJ2-7; D is possibly TRBD1 or TRBD2 (5 bases each). The sample comprised blood. The CDR3 here is CATSRVGVPRNNEQYF. The CDR3 DNA follows: TGTGCCACCAGCAGAGTGGGGGTTCCGCGAAACAATGAGCAGTACTTC.